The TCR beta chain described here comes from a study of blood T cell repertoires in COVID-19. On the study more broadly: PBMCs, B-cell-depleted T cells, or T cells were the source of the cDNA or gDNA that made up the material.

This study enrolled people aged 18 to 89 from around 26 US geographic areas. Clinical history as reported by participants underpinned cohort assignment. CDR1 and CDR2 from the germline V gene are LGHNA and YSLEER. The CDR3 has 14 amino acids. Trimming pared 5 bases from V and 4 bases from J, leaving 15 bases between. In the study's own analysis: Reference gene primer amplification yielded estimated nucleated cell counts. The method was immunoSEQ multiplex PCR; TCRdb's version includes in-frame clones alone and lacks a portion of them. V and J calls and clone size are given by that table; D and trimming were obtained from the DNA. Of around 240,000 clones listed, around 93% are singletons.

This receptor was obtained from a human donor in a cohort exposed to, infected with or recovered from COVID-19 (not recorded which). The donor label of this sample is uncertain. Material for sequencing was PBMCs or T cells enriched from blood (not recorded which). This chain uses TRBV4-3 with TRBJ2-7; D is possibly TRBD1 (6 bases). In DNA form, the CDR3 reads TGCGCCAGCAGCGATTCTCCAGGGGAATACGAGCAGTACTTC. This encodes CASSDSPGEYEQYF.